These 10 T cell receptor beta chains were sequenced from one sample in a study of T cell changes during pregnancy in multiple sclerosis. The table came from immunoSEQ multiplex PCR; TCRdb's copy has only in-frame clones and leaves some out. The table lists 16,000 or so clones, approximately 96% of them singletons. The sequences come from peripheral blood, collected in the third trimester of pregnancy. The receptors derive from a female donor with multiple sclerosis, enrolled in a pregnancy study.

This rearrangement joins TRBV4-2 to TRBJ2-7; D perhaps matches TRBD1 (5 bases). The CDR3 is 15 residues long. V was pared by 0 bases and J by 5 bases, with 14 bases between. Germline CDR1 LGHNA, CDR2 YNFKEQ. The CDR3 here is CASSQEGAFGDEQYF. CDR3 bases: TGTGCCAGCAGCCAAGAAGGGGCGTTTGGTGACGAGCAGTACTTC.

The rearrangement joins TRBV13 to TRBJ1-2, with 7 bases lining up with TRBD1. The CDR3 runs 13 residues. Germline V gene data show CDR1 as PRHDT and CDR2 as FYEKMQ (reference sequence). Losses at the gene ends were 5 bases for V and 8 bases for J; bases not matched to a gene: 8. Here the CDR3 reads CASSLQGYHGYTF. The CDR3 DNA reads TGTGCCAGCAGCCTACAGGGGTATCACGGCTACACCTTC.

The rearrangement joins TRBV19 to TRBJ2-7; TRBD2 agrees at 8 bases. Trimming at V came to 5 bases and at J to 4 bases, leaving 13 bases not matched to a gene. The CDR3 has 16 residues. Germline V lookup: CDR1 LNHDA, CDR2 SQIVND (reference sequence). Here the CDR3 reads CASSLVGLAGTYEQYF. DNA of the CDR3: TGTGCCAGTAGTCTGGTAGGACTAGCAGGGACTTACGAGCAGTACTTC.

This chain joins TRBV18 and TRBJ1-1; unclear D gene. The CDR3 spans 12 residues. V was shortened by 3 bases and J by 7 bases, with 9 bases between the two germline ends. Germline V gives CDR1 KGHSH, CDR2 LQKENI. The CDR3 spells CASSPAGVEAFF. CDR3 DNA sequence: TGTGCCAGCTCACCGGCGGGCGTTGAAGCTTTCTTT.

The chain is built from TRBV27 and TRBJ1-2, with 8 bases matching TRBD1. After removal of 5 bases from V and 4 bases from J, the junction contained 6 bases not matched to a gene. The CDR3 extends over 14 amino acids. Germline V gene data show CDR1 as MNHEY and CDR2 as SMNVEV (reference sequence). DNA of the CDR3: TGTGCCAGCAGTCCCCGGGACAGGTTCTATGGCTACACCTTC. This gives the protein CASSPRDRFYGYTF.

J is TRBJ1-1 and V is TRBV6-1, with D unclear. The germline gives CDR1 MNHNS, CDR2 SASEGT. CDR3 length equals 13 residues. The ends were cut back, 5 bases at V and 10 bases at J, with 17 bases in the middle. CDR3 protein: CASSNEWNAGAFF. The CDR3 DNA reads TGTGCCAGCAGTAACGAGTGGAACGCAGGAGCTTTCTTT.

V and J are TRBV11-2 and TRBJ2-1, with TRBD1 as a possible D gene (5 bases). V was clipped by 4 bases and J by 2 bases, with 15 bases between them. This CDR3 region has 16 residues. Germline V lookup: CDR1 SGHAT, CDR2 FQNNGV. The CDR3 bases are TGTGCCAGCAGCTATATAAGACAGTCCACCTACAATGAGCAGTTCTTC. Translated, it gives CASSYIRQSTYNEQFF.

This chain connects TRBV6-5 to TRBJ2-1, with 7 bases aligning to TRBD1. The trim removed 2 bases at V and 6 bases at J, leaving 1 base unmatched. Germline lookup yields CDR1 MNHEY and CDR2 SVGAGI. The CDR3 is 13 amino acids. The CDR3 sequence is CASSYGTANEQFF. The DNA for the CDR3 is TGTGCCAGCAGTTACGGGACAGCCAATGAGCAGTTCTTC.

The chain combines TRBV6-6 with TRBJ2-1; TRBD1 agrees at 7 bases. Germline V gives CDR1 MNHNY, CDR2 SVGAGI (reference sequence). Trimming cost V 6 bases and J 7 bases; bases outside gene matches: 12. CDR3 length equals 15 residues. In DNA form, the CDR3 reads TGTGCCAGCAGGTCAAGGGGGCGCGGTTCTAATGAGCAGTTCTTC. Translating gives CASRSRGRGSNEQFF.

The chain has TRBV4-2 and TRBJ1-5; 9 bases agree with TRBD1. Germline CDR1 and CDR2: LGHNA and YNFKEQ. V trimming: 3 bases; J trimming: 6 bases; junction bases outside the gene matches: 6. The CDR3 is 15 amino acids. Here the CDR3 reads CASSQGTGRFQPQHF. The CDR3 DNA is TGTGCCAGCAGCCAGGGGACAGGGAGATTTCAGCCCCAGCATTTT.